Listed below are T cell receptor beta chains from one sample, sequenced in a study of immune heterogeneity within non-small cell lung tumors. TCRdb reanalysed the multiplex PCR reads using MiXCR and keeps one entry per CDR3 protein. Here the sample spans over 10,000 distinct CDR3 sequences, around 22% being singletons. The material sequenced was lung tumor tissue. The receptors were gathered from a man aged 60 to 75 with non-small cell lung cancer. Each CDR3 is given without its conserved first and last residue.

len: 12
v_gene: TRBV9
j_gene: TRBJ1-2
CDR3aa: ASSVAEGPYGYT

len: 13
v_gene: TRBV7-3
j_gene: TRBJ2-5
CDR3aa: ASSLGLAGLQTQY

len: 13
v_gene: TRBV27
j_gene: TRBJ2-3
CDR3aa: ASSFQGLVSDTQY

len: 14
v_gene: TRBV27
j_gene: TRBJ2-3
CDR3aa: ASSHRLAGGTDTQY

len: 10
v_gene: TRBV7-3
j_gene: TRBJ2-6
CDR3aa: ASSSGANVLT

len: 12
v_gene: TRBV10-3
j_gene: TRBJ1-4
CDR3aa: AISEGFSGEKLF

len: 8
v_gene: TRBV28
j_gene: TRBJ2-7
CDR3aa: ASGLYEQY

len: 14
v_gene: TRBV19
j_gene: TRBJ2-5
CDR3aa: ASSIVGRGAEETQY

len: 12
v_gene: TRBV3-1
j_gene: TRBJ2-7
CDR3aa: ASSPGTARREQY

len: 13
v_gene: TRBV12-3/TRBV12-4
j_gene: TRBJ2-7
CDR3aa: ASTKGGRPSYEQY

len: 14
v_gene: TRBV5-1
j_gene: TRBJ2-7
CDR3aa: ASSLGGVTGKIQQY

len: 9
v_gene: TRBV20-1
j_gene: TRBJ1-4
CDR3aa: SASRSPGGV

len: 15
v_gene: TRBV7-6
j_gene: TRBJ2-7
CDR3aa: ASSPPRGRAGEYEQY

len: 11
v_gene: TRBV2
j_gene: TRBJ1-2
CDR3aa: ASSRGFSEGYT

len: 12
v_gene: TRBV15
j_gene: TRBJ2-7
CDR3aa: ATSRGGDSYEQY

len: 11
v_gene: TRBV19
j_gene: TRBJ1-2
CDR3aa: ASSQTANYGYT

len: 11
v_gene: TRBV19
j_gene: TRBJ1-6
CDR3aa: ASSASGDSPLH

len: 12
v_gene: TRBV5-8
j_gene: TRBJ1-6
CDR3aa: ASSYRGLNSPLH

len: 13
v_gene: TRBV11-3
j_gene: TRBJ2-2
CDR3aa: ASSLTGALTGELF

len: 13
v_gene: TRBV20-1
j_gene: TRBJ1-6
CDR3aa: SAREGLYYNSPLH

len: 18
v_gene: TRBV19
j_gene: TRBJ2-6
CDR3aa: ASSIFRKGTPLSGANVLT

len: 13
v_gene: TRBV30
j_gene: TRBJ1-1
CDR3aa: AWSPGTGGDTEAF

len: 11
v_gene: TRBV4-1
j_gene: TRBJ2-1
CDR3aa: ASSQDLGNEQF

len: 10
v_gene: TRBV20-1
j_gene: TRBJ2-7
CDR3aa: SASGGTYEQY

len: 12
v_gene: TRBV12-3/TRBV12-4
j_gene: TRBJ2-1
CDR3aa: ASTGTSGNNEQF

len: 12
v_gene: TRBV27
j_gene: TRBJ2-7
CDR3aa: ASSLSSVTYEQY

len: 13
v_gene: TRBV24-1
j_gene: TRBJ2-1
CDR3aa: ATSERTSSYNEQF

len: 12
v_gene: TRBV20-1
j_gene: TRBJ2-3
CDR3aa: SARGLSITDTQY

len: 14
v_gene: TRBV5-4
j_gene: TRBJ2-7
CDR3aa: ASSSPRGRSSYEQY

len: 10
v_gene: TRBV6-6
j_gene: TRBJ2-2
CDR3aa: ASSYAGRELF

len: 13
v_gene: TRBV2
j_gene: TRBJ2-1
CDR3aa: ASRQLAGVDNEQF

len: 12
v_gene: TRBV2
j_gene: TRBJ2-3
CDR3aa: ASSDWLAGDTQY

len: 11
v_gene: TRBV20-1
j_gene: TRBJ2-7
CDR3aa: SAGRGVVDEQY

len: 12
v_gene: TRBV18
j_gene: TRBJ2-2
CDR3aa: ASRRGDYTGELF

len: 12
v_gene: TRBV9
j_gene: TRBJ1-1
CDR3aa: ASSVVPENTEAF

len: 12
v_gene: TRBV5-1
j_gene: TRBJ2-5
CDR3aa: ASSSGTVQETQY

len: 12
v_gene: TRBV9
j_gene: TRBJ2-7
CDR3aa: ASSATGGSYEQY

len: 19
v_gene: TRBV19
j_gene: TRBJ1-5
CDR3aa: ASSILFGQGVVGHSNQPQH

len: 16
v_gene: TRBV7-9
j_gene: TRBJ2-1
CDR3aa: ASSKQPTGTGASNEQF

len: 13
v_gene: TRBV25-1
j_gene: TRBJ2-5
CDR3aa: ASSESRPLQETQY

len: 15
v_gene: TRBV5-4
j_gene: TRBJ2-5
CDR3aa: ASSLGTGGEYQETQY

len: 11
v_gene: TRBV7-3
j_gene: TRBJ2-2
CDR3aa: ASSRGQTGELF